The 6 T cell receptor beta chains below were found in one sample sequenced in a study of T-cell memory formation after mild COVID-19. TCRdb re-called the 5' RACE reads through MiXCR, storing one row per CDR3 protein. The sample has about half a million distinct CDR3 sequences; over 15% are singletons. What was sequenced was PBMCs or a T cell subset sorted from them (not recorded which). These TCRs come from an adult woman who had mild COVID-19 (a few samples of this study predate the infection). Cell type and time point are not known.

This clonotype occurred a few times. The chain carries TRBV6-1 and TRBJ1-1; D unresolved. Trimming removed 3 bases at V and 7 bases at J, with 12 bases between. Germline V gene lookup returns CDR1 MNHNS and CDR2 SASEGT. The CDR3 totals 13 residues. DNA of the CDR3: TGTGCCAGCAGTGACCCCCCCGCAAGTGAAGCTTTCTTT. As protein: CASSDPPASEAFF.

V and J are TRBV6-1 and TRBJ1-5, with D unresolved. Trimming took 6 bases from V and 9 from J, leaving 18 bases between them. The germline gives CDR1 MNHNS, CDR2 SASEGT. The CDR3 is 14 amino acids. For the CDR3, the DNA is TGTGCCAGCAGACGAACTACAACTGTGGGGCCCCAGCATTTT. Residues: CASRRTTTVGPQHF.

The genes are TRBV29-1 and TRBJ2-3; weak D call: TRBD2 (7 bases). V lost 3 bases, J lost 4 bases, and 11 bases lay in between. The CDR3 is 13 amino acids. Germline V gene data show CDR1 as SQVTM and CDR2 as ANQGSEA. CDR3 nucleotides: TGCAGCGTTGAGAGGGGGGGAGCAGATACGCAGTATTTT. It specifies CSVERGGADTQYF.

V is TRBV9 and J is TRBJ1-1; TRBD1 matches 9 bases. V lost 4 bases and J lost 7; bases outside the gene matches: 8. The CDR3 sequence is 14 residues long. From germline, CDR1 is SGDLS and CDR2 YYNGEE. CDR3 residues: CASSISGQGNEAFF. The DNA of the CDR3 is TGTGCCAGCAGCATCTCCGGACAGGGGAATGAAGCTTTCTTT.

The chain combines TRBV29-1 with TRBJ1-5, with TRBD1 identical over 8 bases. Germline V gene sequence: CDR1 SQVTM, CDR2 ANQGSEA. J gave up 2 bases and V 6 bases, and 6 bases lay outside the gene matches. The CDR3 extends over 14 amino acids. As DNA, the CDR3 is TGCAGCGTGAGGACAGGGAAGGGCAATCAGCCCCAGCATTTT. Translating gives CSVRTGKGNQPQHF.

This clonotype appeared a few times. This chain joins TRBV20-1 and TRBJ1-2, with 8 positions matching TRBD1. The CDR3 has 12 amino acids. Germline lookup yields CDR1 DFQATT and CDR2 SNEGSKA (reference sequence). V lost 6 bases to trimming and J lost 6 bases; unmatched junction nucleotides: 6. CDR3 nucleotide sequence: TGCAGTGCCATGACAGGGGTGCATGGCTACACCTTC. Its protein product is CSAMTGVHGYTF.